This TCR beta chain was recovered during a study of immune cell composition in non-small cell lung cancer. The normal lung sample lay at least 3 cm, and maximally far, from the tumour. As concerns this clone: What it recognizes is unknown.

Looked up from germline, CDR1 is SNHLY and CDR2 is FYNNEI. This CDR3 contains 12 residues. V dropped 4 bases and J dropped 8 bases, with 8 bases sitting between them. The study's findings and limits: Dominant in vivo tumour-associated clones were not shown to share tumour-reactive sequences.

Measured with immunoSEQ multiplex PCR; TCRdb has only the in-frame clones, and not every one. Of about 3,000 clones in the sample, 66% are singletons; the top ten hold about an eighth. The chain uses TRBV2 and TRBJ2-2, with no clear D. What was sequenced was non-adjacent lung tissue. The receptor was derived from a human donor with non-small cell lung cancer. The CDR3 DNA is TGTGCCAGCAGTGCGGGTTTTGGGGAGCTGTTTTTT. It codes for CASSAGFGELFF.